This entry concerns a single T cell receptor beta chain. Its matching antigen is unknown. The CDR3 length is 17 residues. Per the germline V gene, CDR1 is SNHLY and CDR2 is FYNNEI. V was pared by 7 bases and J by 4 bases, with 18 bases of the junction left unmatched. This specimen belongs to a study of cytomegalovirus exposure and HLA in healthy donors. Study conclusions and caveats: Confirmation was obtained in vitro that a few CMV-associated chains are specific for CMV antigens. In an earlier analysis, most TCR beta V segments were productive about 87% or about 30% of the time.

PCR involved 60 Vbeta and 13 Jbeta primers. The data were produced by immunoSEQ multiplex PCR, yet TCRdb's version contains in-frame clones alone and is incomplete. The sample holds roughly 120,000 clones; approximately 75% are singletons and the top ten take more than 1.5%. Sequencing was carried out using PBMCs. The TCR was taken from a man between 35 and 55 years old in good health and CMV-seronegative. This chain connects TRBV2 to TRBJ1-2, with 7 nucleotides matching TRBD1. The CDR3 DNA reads TGTGCCAGCAAGCATTACCCCCCTCCGGGACAGCTCTATGGCTACACCTTC. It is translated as CASKHYPPPGQLYGYTF.